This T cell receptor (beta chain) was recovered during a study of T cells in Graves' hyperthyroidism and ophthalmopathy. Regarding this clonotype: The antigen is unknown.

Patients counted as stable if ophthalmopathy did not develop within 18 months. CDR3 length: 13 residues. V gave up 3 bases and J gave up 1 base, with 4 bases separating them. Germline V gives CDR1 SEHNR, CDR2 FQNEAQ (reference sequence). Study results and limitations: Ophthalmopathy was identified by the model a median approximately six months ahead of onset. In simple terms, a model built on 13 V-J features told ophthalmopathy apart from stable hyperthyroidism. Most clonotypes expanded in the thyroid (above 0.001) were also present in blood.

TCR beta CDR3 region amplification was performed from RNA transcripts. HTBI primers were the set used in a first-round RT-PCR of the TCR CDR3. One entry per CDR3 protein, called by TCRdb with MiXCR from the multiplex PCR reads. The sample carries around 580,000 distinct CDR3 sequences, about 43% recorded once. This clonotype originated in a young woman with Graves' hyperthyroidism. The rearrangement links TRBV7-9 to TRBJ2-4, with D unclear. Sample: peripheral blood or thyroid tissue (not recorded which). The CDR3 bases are TGTGCCAGCAGCTTTGGGGCCAAAAACATTCAGTACTTC. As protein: CASSFGAKNIQYF.